The 2 T cell receptor beta chains below all came from one sample that was sequenced in a study of tumor and adjacent non-tumor tissue in lung cancer. This sample's RNA came from whole unsorted tissue. More than 3 cm separated this lung sample from the edge of the tumor. TCRbeta libraries were built with three rounds of nested PCR, modified from ARM-PCR. TCRdb processed the multiplex PCR reads anew with MiXCR; each CDR3 protein has one entry. The data show 70,000 to 95,000 distinct CDR3 sequences, just over 75% seen once. Specimen: distant non-tumor lung tissue. The receptors here all came from a man in his 70s with non-small cell lung cancer.

This clonotype was picked up many times. Given a much more abundant clone one base away, this may be a read error. This rearrangement joins TRBV11-3 to TRBJ2-1, with 13 bases fitting TRBD2. The J segment lost 9 bases and the V segment lost 8 bases, leaving 10 bases of the junction unmatched. CDR1 is SGHNT and CDR2 is YENEEA in the germline V gene. The CDR3 has 15 residues. In DNA form, the CDR3 reads TGTGCCAGCGGCCCAGGACTAGCGGGAGTGGGTGAGCAGTTCTTC. Translation gives CASGPGLAGVGEQFF. The entire variable domain, with the rest obtained from reference TRBV11-3 and TRBJ2-1, is as follows: EAGVVQSPRYKIIEKKQPVAFWCNPISGHNTLYWYLQNLGQGPELLIRYENEEAVDDSQLPKDRFSAERLKGVDSTLKIQPAELGDSAVYLCASGPGLAGVGEQFFGPGTRLTVL.

The chain recombines TRBV20-1 with TRBJ2-5, with D possibly TRBD2 on 6 matching bases. The V end lost 5 bases, the J end lost 3 bases, and 13 bases lay between the germline ends. The germline gives CDR1 DFQATT, CDR2 SNEGSKA (reference sequence). CDR3 size: 13 residues. The CDR3 DNA reads TGCAGTGCTGCACTGGGACTTAAAGAGACCCAGTACTTC. This gives the protein CSAALGLKETQYF.